The clone carrying this T cell receptor (beta chain) was counted at least ten times. The sample comes from a study of identical twins. TCRdb re-analysed the 5' RACE reads in MiXCR, keeping a single row per CDR3 protein. This sample has around 250,000 distinct CDR3 sequences; around 7% occur once, and the top ten carry 3.5% to 4%. These data were likewise used in another study, on yellow fever vaccine responses in identical twins.

The clonotype comes from a woman under 30 in good health. The sample was memory (CD45RO+) T cells sorted from blood.

CDR3 loop: CASSEASVTGELFF. CDR3 coding DNA: TGTGCCAGCAGTGAAGCGTCCGTGACCGGGGAGCTGTTTTTT. This chain connects TRBV2 to TRBJ2-2; D unresolved. Between the trimmed V and J ends, which lost 0 bases and 5 bases, there was a span of 7 bases. Germline values: CDR1 SNHLY, CDR2 FYNNEI. The CDR3 is made up of 14 amino acids.